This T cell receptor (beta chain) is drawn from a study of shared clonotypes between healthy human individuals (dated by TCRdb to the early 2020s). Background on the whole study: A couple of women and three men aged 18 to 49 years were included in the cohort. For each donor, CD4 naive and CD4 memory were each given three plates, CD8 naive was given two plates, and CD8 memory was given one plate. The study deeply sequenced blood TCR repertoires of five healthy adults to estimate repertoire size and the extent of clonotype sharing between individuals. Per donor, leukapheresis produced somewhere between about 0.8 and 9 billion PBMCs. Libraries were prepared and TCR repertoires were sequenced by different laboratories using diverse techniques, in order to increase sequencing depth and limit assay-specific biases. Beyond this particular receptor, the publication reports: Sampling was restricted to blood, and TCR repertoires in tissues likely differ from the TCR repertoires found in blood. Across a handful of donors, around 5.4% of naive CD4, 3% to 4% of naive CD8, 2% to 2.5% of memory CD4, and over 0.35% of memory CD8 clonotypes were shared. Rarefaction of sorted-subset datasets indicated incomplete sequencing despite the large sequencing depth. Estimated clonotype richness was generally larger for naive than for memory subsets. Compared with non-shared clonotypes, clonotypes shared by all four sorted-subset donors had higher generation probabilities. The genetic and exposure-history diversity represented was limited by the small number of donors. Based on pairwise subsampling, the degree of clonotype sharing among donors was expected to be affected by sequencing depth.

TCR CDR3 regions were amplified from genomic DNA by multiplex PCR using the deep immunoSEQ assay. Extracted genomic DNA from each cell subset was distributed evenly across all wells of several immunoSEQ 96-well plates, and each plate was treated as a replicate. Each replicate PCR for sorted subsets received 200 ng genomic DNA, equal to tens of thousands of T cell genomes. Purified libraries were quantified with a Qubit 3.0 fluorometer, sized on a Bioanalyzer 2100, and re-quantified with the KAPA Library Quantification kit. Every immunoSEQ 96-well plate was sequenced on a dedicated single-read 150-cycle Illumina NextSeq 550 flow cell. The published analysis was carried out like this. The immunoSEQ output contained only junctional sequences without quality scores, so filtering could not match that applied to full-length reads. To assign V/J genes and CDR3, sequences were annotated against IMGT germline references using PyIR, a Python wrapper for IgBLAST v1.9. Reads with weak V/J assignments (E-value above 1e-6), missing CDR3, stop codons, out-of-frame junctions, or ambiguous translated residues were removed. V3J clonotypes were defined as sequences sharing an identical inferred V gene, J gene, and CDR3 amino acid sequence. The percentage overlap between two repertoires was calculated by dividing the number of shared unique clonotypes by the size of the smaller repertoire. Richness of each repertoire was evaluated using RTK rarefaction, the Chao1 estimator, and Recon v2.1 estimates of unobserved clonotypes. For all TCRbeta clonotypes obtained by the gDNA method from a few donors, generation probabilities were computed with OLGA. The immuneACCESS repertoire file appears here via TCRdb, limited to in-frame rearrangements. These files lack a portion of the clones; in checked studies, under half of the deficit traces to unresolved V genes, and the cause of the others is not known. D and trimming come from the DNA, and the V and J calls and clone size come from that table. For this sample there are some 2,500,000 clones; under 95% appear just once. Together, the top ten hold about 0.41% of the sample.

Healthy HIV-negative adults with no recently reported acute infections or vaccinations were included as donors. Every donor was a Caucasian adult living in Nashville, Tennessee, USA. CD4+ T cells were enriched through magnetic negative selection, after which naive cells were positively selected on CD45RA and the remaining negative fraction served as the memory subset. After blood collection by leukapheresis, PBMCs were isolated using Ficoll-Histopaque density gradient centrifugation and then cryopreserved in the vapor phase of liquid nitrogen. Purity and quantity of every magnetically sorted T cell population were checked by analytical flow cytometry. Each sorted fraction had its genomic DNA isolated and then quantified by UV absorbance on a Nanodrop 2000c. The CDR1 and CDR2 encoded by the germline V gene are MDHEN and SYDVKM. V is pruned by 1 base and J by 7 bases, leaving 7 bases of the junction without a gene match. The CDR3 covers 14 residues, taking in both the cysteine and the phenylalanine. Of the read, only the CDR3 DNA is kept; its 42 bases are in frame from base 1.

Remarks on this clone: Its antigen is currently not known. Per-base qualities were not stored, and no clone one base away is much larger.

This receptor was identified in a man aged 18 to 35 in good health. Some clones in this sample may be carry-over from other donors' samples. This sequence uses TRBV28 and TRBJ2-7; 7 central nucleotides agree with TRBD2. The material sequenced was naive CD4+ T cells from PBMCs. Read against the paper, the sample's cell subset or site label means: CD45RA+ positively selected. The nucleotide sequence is TGTGCCAGCAGTTTATTTCCGGGAGGTCGTGAGCAGTACTTC. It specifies CASSLFPGGREQYF.